This TCR beta chain came from a study of Graves' ophthalmopathy and Graves' hyperthyroidism. RNA transcripts yielded amplified TCR beta CDR3 regions. An initial RT-PCR round employing HTBI primers preceded a second-round multiplex PCR. TCRdb reprocessed the multiplex PCR reads via MiXCR and lists one record per CDR3 protein. The repertoire holds 200,000 to 250,000 distinct CDR3 sequences, with 20% to 25% as singletons. This clonotype was seen many times. Germline CDR1 is SNHLY and CDR2 is FYNNEI. CDR3 length: 11 residues. The ends were cut back, 8 bases at V and 5 bases at J, with 9 bases in the middle.

The sample taken for sequencing was peripheral blood. This sequence joins TRBV2 and TRBJ1-1; D not certain. This clonotype originated in a woman between 45 and 60 years old with Graves' ophthalmopathy. The CDR3 DNA reads as TGTGCCAGCGATTCGGGGACTGAAGCTTTCTTT. Protein sequence: CASDSGTEAFF.